The clone carrying this T cell receptor beta chain was seen ten or more times. The data originate from a study of T-cell reconstitution after alpha-beta-depleted transplantation in children. Germline V lookup: CDR1 SGHDT, CDR2 YYEEEE. Trimming left V 0 bases short and J 6 bases short, with 15 bases between. CDR3 length equals 15 residues. Library preparation (for TCRbeta) was performed with unique molecular identifiers. TCRdb re-analysed the PCR reads in MiXCR, keeping a single row per CDR3 protein. The sample has 150,000 to 200,000 distinct CDR3 sequences, about 6.3% seen once. Sequenced material: PBMCs from the stem cell graft donor, taken from the stem cell graft. The sequence derives from a human donor who donated a stem cell graft to a child with Wiskott-Aldrich syndrome. The J gene is TRBJ1-1, the V gene TRBV5-6; possible D gene TRBD1, 6 bases. CDR3 sequence: CASSLVDGQTPEAFF. The CDR3 coding sequence is TGTGCCAGCAGCTTGGTAGACGGACAGACTCCTGAAGCTTTCTTT.